This T cell receptor (beta chain) originates from a study of blood T cell repertoires in COVID-19. Study at large: Spain, Italy and the United States supplied samples that represented acute and convalescent COVID-19.

The CDR3 contains 14 residues. Trimming removed 5 bases from V and 16 bases from J; junction bases left unmatched: 16. In germline, CDR1 is LNHDA, CDR2 SQIVND (reference sequence). Sequencing was performed with immunoSEQ multiplex PCR; in TCRdb, only in-frame clones are kept and a portion is missing. The repertoire has a few hundred thousand clones, just under 90% of them found once; the top ten carry roughly a tenth. The chain uses TRBV19 and TRBJ1-4; 7 bases match TRBD1. The receptor was isolated from a woman between 45 and 60 years old who had recovered from COVID-19. The specimen sequenced was PBMCs or T cells enriched from blood (not recorded which). The chain's CDR3 is CASSSISWTGGPFF. For the CDR3, the DNA is TGTGCCAGTAGTTCGATTAGCTGGACAGGAGGGCCGTTTTTT.